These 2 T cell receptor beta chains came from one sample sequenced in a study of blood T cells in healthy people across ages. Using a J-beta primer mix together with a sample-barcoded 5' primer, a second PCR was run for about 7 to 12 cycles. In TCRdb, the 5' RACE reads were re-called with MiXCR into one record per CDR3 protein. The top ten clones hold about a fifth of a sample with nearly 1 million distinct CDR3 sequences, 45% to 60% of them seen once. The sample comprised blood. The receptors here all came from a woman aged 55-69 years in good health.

CDR3 residues: CASRKADTQYF. The CDR3 nucleotides read TGTGCCAGCAGAAAAGCAGATACGCAGTATTTT. This chain connects TRBV6-5 to TRBJ2-3; the D is unclear. Trimming stripped 6 bases from V and 4 bases from J, with 5 bases between. The CDR3 is 11 amino acids. Germline lookup yields CDR1 MNHEY and CDR2 SVGAGI.

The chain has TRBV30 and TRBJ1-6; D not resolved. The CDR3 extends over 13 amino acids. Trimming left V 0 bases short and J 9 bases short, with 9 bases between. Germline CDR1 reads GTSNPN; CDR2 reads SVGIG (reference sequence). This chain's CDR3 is CAWSVFGSSPLHF. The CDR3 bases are TGTGCCTGGAGTGTATTCGGGAGTTCACCCCTCCACTTT. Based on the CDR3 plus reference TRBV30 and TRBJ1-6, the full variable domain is SQTIHQWPATLVQPVGSPLSLECTVEGTSNPNLYWYRQAAGRGLQLLFYSVGIGQISSEVPQNLSASRPQDRQFILSSKKLLLSDSGFYLCAWSVFGSSPLHFGNGTRLTVT.